This T cell receptor beta chain was found in a study of T-cell reconstitution after alpha-beta-depleted transplantation in children (dated by TCRdb to between 2015 and 2016). Broadly, across the study: The study quantitatively tracked T-cell immune reconstitution after TCRalphabeta/CD19-depleted allogeneic hematopoietic cell transplantation in children using TCR repertoire profiling.

V is cut back by 6 bases and J by 1 base, with 4 bases in the junction unmatched. The CDR3 starts with the cysteine, ends with the phenylalanine, and has 15 residues. Only CDR3 DNA is held: 45 bases, read in frame from base 1. The germline V gene yields MDHEN for CDR1 and SYDVKM for CDR2. Library creation used PCR. TCRdb lists the instrument as Illumina HiSeq 2500. Molecular barcoding was employed in the preparation of TCR libraries, with unique molecular identifiers being used to normalize TCRbeta repertoire quantification. TCRdb trimmed the raw reads at Q25, called clones with MiXCR and kept productive beta chains. Rows with one shared CDR3 protein collapse into an entry with the most common genes and DNA. For this sample the table gives hundreds of thousands of distinct CDR3 sequences, of which roughly 14% were detected only once. About 4% of the sample comes from the top ten. Turning to this clonotype: Its antigen is currently not known. No quality values exist for individual bases; no much larger clone is one base distant.

This sequence uses TRBV28 and TRBJ2-1, with 9 bases matching TRBD2. The input for sequencing was PBMCs, taken from the stem cell graft. This TCR was sampled from a human donor who donated a stem cell graft to a child with Fanconi anemia. CDR3 sequence: CASRHSGGSYNEQFF. The DNA sequence is as follows: TGTGCCAGCAGGCATAGCGGGGGTTCCTACAATGAGCAGTTCTTC.